This TCR beta chain was captured in a study of chemoradiotherapy in HPV16-positive cancers. Notes on the study in general: For HPV16-positive patients, expanding HPV-responsive T cells associated with longer recurrence-free survival.

Concerning this clone: The antigen remains undetermined.

TCRdb's copy holds only in-frame clones and misses some; the assay was immunoSEQ multiplex PCR. The sample gives some 2,200 clones, approximately 83% of which show up once; 22% is in the top ten. Samples were taken several times over chemoradiotherapy. CDR3 length equals 13 residues. Trimming removed 4 bases from V and 8 bases from J, with 14 bases in between. Germline CDR1 reads MNHEY; CDR2 reads SMNVEV (reference sequence). The material sequenced was tumor tissue, taken from a patient who underwent chemoradiotherapy. The receptor was derived from a human donor with HPV-associated anogenital cancer. The chain uses TRBV27 and TRBJ1-2, with D maybe TRBD1 (5 bases). CDR3 nucleotide sequence: TGTGCCAGCAGTTCAGTACTGGGACGGGGCTACACCTTC. It codes for CASSSVLGRGYTF.